This entry lists 15 T cell receptor beta chains sequenced from one sample in a study of radiotherapy plus CTLA-4 blockade in lung cancer. Method: immunoSEQ multiplex PCR; TCRdb's copy keeps in-frame clones and lacks some. The sample shows roughly 88,000 clones, approximately 83% of them seen only once. The sequenced sample was peripheral blood, obtained from a patient treated with radiotherapy plus ipilimumab. Receptors originate from a human donor with non-small cell lung cancer who had stable disease on radiotherapy plus ipilimumab.

The chain links TRBV10-3 to TRBJ1-2, with D maybe TRBD1 (6 bases). V dropped 1 base and J dropped 6 bases, with 9 bases sitting between them. The CDR3 totals 13 residues. The germline gives CDR1 ENHRY, CDR2 SYGVKD. This chain's CDR3 is CAISELPGDGYTF. The CDR3 nucleotides are TGTGCCATCAGTGAGTTGCCAGGGGATGGCTACACCTTC.

This chain connects TRBV10-2 to TRBJ2-4, with D possibly TRBD1 on 5 matching bases. Germline CDR1 WSHSY, CDR2 SAAADI. V was shortened by 3 bases and J by 1 base, with 10 bases between the two germline ends. The CDR3 extends over 15 amino acids. Here the CDR3 reads CASSEVRVAKNIQYF. The CDR3 bases are TGCGCCAGCAGTGAAGTCAGGGTGGCCAAAAACATTCAGTACTTC.

The genes are TRBV5-1 and TRBJ1-2, with D hard to call. The ends were cut back, 6 bases at V and 8 bases at J, with 14 bases in the middle. The germline gives CDR1 SGHRS, CDR2 YFSETQ. This CDR3 comprises 12 residues. The CDR3 region is CASTDTISGYTF. The CDR3, as DNA: TGCGCCAGCACCGACACCATATCCGGCTACACCTTC. Full variable domain (remainder filled in from reference TRBV5-1 and TRBJ1-2): KAGVTQTPRYLIKTRGQQVTLSCSPISGHRSVSWYQQTPGQGLQFLFEYFSETQRNKGNFPGRFSGRQFSNSRSEMNVSTLELGDSALYLCASTDTISGYTFGSGTRLTVV.

The chain recombines TRBV7-9 with TRBJ1-2; D not resolved. This CDR3 comprises 14 residues. Germline-derived CDR1 and CDR2 are SEHNR and FQNEAQ (reference sequence). V lost 5 bases, J lost 8 bases, and 18 bases lay in between. In DNA, the CDR3 is TGTGCCAGCAGCCCCTCCAACAGAGCCGTCGGCTACACCTTC. Translating it yields CASSPSNRAVGYTF.

The rearrangement joins TRBV9 to TRBJ1-5; no firm D call. V was cut by 2 bases and J by 2 bases, with 11 bases left in between. CDR3 size: 15 residues. From germline, CDR1 is SGDLS and CDR2 YYNGEE. The CDR3 DNA reads as TGTGCCAGCAGCGTTGCAGGTAGGCGCAATCAGCCCCAGCATTTT. It yields the protein CASSVAGRRNQPQHF.

The J gene is TRBJ1-2, the V gene TRBV27, with D uncertain. CDR1 MNHEY and CDR2 SMNVEV come from the germline V gene (reference sequence). Trimming cost V 3 bases and J 8 bases, with 10 bases left between them. This CDR3 has 12 amino acids. CDR3 sequence: CASSFRGSGYTF. The CDR3 bases are TGTGCCAGCAGTTTCAGAGGGAGCGGCTACACCTTC.

The chain couples TRBV28 to TRBJ1-6; perhaps TRBD1 as D (6 bases). V was clipped by 3 bases and J by 8 bases, with 23 bases between them. The CDR3 extends over 18 amino acids. CDR1 and CDR2 (germline): MDHEN, SYDVKM. In DNA form, the CDR3 reads TGTGCCAGCAGTTTTATCGGCACGGGGGCAGGCCCCGATTCACCCCTCCACTTT. As protein: CASSFIGTGAGPDSPLHF.

The chain's CDR3 is CAMSPGTTDTQYF. The CDR3 coding sequence is TGTGCCATGTCACCAGGTACCACAGATACGCAGTATTTT. This chain links TRBV30 with TRBJ2-3; D gene ambiguous. Per germline, CDR1 GTSNPN and CDR2 SVGIG (reference sequence). V shed 8 bases and J shed 2 bases, with 14 bases lying between them. This CDR3 is 13 amino acids long.

This clone came up once. The chain couples TRBV19 to TRBJ2-5, with D hard to call. Germline V gene data show CDR1 as LNHDA and CDR2 as SQIVND (reference sequence). CDR3 length: 13 residues. The V gene lost 2 bases and the J gene lost 5 bases, with 9 bases spanning the gap. The chain's CDR3 is CASSIQGAETQYF. For the CDR3, the DNA is TGTGCCAGTAGTATACAAGGCGCGGAGACCCAGTACTTC.

This clone was picked up one time. This chain connects TRBV9 to TRBJ2-2; 15 nucleotides line up with TRBD2. J lost 6 bases, V lost 3 bases, and 9 bases had no gene match. The V gene's germline CDR1 is SGDLS and CDR2 YYNGEE. CDR3 length: 18 residues. CDR3 in DNA: TGTGCCAGCAGCGACCCCGGACTAGCGGGAGGGCCCGCCGGGGAGCTGTTTTTT. Protein sequence: CASSDPGLAGGPAGELFF.

This CDR3 is CASSLQDRGPETQYF. Written as DNA, the CDR3 is TGTGCCAGCAGCTTACAGGACAGGGGTCCAGAGACCCAGTACTTC. The chain is built from TRBV5-4 and TRBJ2-5; 9 bases agree with TRBD1. This CDR3 region has 15 residues. The germline V gene has CDR1 SGHNT and CDR2 YYREEE (reference sequence). The V segment lost 2 bases and the J segment 4 bases; nucleotides outside the gene matches: 6.

The genes are TRBV15 and TRBJ2-7; 7 positions agree with TRBD2. CDR3 length: 15 amino acids. From germline, CDR1 is LNHNV and CDR2 YYDKDF (reference sequence). The V and J ends lost 4 bases and 0 bases, in that order; junction bases with no gene match: 6. The CDR3, as DNA: TGTGCCACCAGCATCTATAGCGGGCACTCCTACGAGCAGTACTTC. This encodes CATSIYSGHSYEQYF.

This chain uses TRBV28 with TRBJ1-5, with no clear D. Trimming pared 3 bases from V and 7 bases from J, leaving 7 bases between. CDR3 length: 12 amino acids. From germline, CDR1 is MDHEN and CDR2 SYDVKM. The CDR3 coding sequence is TGTGCCAGCAGTTTGTTCCCCCAGCCCCAGCATTTT. It translates to CASSLFPQPQHF.

This chain connects TRBV7-3 to TRBJ2-7, with D hard to call. The germline V gene has CDR1 SGHTA and CDR2 FQGTGA. The V end was cut by 0 bases, the J end by 1 base, with 7 bases between. The CDR3 extends over 14 amino acids. The CDR3: CASSLTLASYEQYF. In DNA form, the CDR3 reads TGTGCCAGCAGCTTAACGCTGGCGTCCTACGAGCAGTACTTC.

V usage is TRBV9 and J usage is TRBJ1-4, with a weak D call TRBD1 (6 bases). The CDR3 runs to 18 residues. Trimming removed 0 bases at V and 8 bases at J, with 23 bases between. Germline V CDR1 and CDR2: SGDLS, YYNGEE. Written as DNA, the CDR3 is TGTGCCAGCAGCGTAGGGTGGGCAGGGCCAGGGGTTGGGGAAAAACTGTTTTTT. Translation gives CASSVGWAGPGVGEKLFF. Full variable domain (missing parts from reference TRBV9 and TRBJ1-4): DSGVTQTPKHLITATGQRVTLRCSPRSGDLSVYWYQQSLDQGLQFLIQYYNGEERAKGNILERFSAQQFPDLHSELNLSSLELGDSALYFCASSVGWAGPGVGEKLFFGSGTQLSVL.